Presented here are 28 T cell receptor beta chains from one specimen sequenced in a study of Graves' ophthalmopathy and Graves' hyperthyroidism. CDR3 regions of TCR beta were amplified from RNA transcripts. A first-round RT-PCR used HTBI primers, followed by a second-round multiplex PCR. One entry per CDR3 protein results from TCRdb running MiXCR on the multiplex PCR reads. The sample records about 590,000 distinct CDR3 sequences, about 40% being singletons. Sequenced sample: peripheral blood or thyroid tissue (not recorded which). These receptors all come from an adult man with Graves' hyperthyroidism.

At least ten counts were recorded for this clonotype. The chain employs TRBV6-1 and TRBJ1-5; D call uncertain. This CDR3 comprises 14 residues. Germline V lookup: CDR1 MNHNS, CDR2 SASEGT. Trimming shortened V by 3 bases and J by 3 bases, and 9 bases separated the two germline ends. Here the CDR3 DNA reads TGTGCCAGCAGTGAGGCCAGCTACAATCAGCCCCAGCATTTT. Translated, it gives CASSEASYNQPQHF.

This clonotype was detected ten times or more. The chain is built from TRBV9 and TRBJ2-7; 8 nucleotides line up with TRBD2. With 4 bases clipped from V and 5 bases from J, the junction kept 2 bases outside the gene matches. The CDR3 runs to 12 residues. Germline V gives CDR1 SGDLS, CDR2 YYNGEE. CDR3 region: CASSPGGDEQYF. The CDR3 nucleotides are TGTGCCAGCAGCCCCGGGGGGGACGAGCAGTACTTC.

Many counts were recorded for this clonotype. Here the CDR3 reads CASSPPPSGANVLTF. CDR3 nucleotides: TGTGCCAGCAGCCCTCCACCCTCTGGGGCCAACGTCCTGACTTTC. The V gene is TRBV9, the J gene TRBJ2-6, with unresolved D. Per the germline V gene, CDR1 is SGDLS and CDR2 is YYNGEE. Trimming took off 4 bases at V and 0 bases at J, with 8 bases between the two ends. This CDR3 spans 15 amino acids.

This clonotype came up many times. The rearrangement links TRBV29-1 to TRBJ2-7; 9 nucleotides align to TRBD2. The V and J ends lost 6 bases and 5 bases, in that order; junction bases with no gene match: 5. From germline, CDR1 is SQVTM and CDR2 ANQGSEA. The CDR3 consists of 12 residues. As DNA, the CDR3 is TGCAGCGTAGCGGGGGGACCGAACGAGCAGTACTTC. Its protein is CSVAGGPNEQYF.

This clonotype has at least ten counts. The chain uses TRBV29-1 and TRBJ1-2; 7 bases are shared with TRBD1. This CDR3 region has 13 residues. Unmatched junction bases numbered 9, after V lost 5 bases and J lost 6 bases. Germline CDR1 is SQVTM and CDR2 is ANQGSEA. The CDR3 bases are TGCAGCGTTTGGGGGGGGACAGAGAATGGCTACACCTTC. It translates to CSVWGGTENGYTF.

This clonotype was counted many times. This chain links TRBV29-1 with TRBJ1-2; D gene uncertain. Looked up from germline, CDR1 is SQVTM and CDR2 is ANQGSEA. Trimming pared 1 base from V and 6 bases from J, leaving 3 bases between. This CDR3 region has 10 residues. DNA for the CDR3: TGCAGCGTTGAAGTGCATGGCTACACCTTC. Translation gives CSVEVHGYTF.

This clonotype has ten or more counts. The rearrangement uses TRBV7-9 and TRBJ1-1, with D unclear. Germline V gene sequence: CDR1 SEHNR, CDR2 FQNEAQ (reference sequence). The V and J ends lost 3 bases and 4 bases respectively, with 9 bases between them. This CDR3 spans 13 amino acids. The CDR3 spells CASSLAFSTEAFF. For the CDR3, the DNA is TGTGCCAGCAGCTTGGCTTTTTCCACTGAAGCTTTCTTT.

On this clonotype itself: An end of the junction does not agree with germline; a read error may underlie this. This CDR3 is CASSLATGGPIETNTGELFF. CDR3 DNA sequence: TGTGCCAGCAGCTTAGCTACAGGGGGCCCGATCGAAACGAACACCGGGGAGCTGTTTTTT. V gene TRBV5-1 combines with J gene TRBJ2-2; 9 bases match TRBD1. The CDR3 is 20 amino acids. The germline V gene has CDR1 SGHRS and CDR2 YFSETQ. The entire variable domain, with the rest obtained from reference TRBV5-1 and TRBJ2-2, is as follows: KAGVTQTPRYLIKTRGQQVTLSCSPISGHRSVSWYQQTPGQGLQFLFEYFSETQRNKGNFPGRFSGRQFSNSRSEMNVSTLELGDSALYLCASSLATGGPIETNTGELFFGEGSRLTVL.

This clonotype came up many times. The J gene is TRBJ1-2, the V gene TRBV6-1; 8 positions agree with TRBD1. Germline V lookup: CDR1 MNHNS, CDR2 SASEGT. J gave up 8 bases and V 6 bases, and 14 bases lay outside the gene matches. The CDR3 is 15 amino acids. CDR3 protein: CASSRLGQGWEGYTF. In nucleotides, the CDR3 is TGTGCCAGCAGCCGATTAGGACAGGGATGGGAAGGCTACACCTTC.

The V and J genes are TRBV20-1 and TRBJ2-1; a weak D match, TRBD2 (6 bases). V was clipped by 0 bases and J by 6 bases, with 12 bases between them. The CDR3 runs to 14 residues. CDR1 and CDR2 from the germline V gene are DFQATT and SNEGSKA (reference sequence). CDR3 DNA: TGCAGTGCTAGAGATCTGGAAGCGGGCAATGAGCAGTTCTTC. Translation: CSARDLEAGNEQFF.

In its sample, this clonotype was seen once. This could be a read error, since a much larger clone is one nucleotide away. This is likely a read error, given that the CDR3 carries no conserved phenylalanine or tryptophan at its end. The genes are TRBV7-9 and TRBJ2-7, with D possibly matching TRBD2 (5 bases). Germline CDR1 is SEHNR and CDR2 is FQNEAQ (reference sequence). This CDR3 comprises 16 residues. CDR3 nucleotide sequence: TGTGCCAGCAGCCTAGCCTCTGAGTCCGTTTTCTACGAGCAGTACCTC. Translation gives CASSLASESVFYEQYL.

The CDR3: CSRTIRDGANYGYTF. The CDR3 coding sequence is TGCAGCAGGACGATCCGGGACGGCGCTAACTATGGCTACACCTTC. J is TRBJ1-2 and V is TRBV29-1; tentatively, D is TRBD1 (5 bases). The CDR3 is 15 amino acids. Trimming pared 8 bases from V and 0 bases from J, leaving 19 bases between. Germline loops: CDR1 SQVTM, CDR2 ANQGSEA.

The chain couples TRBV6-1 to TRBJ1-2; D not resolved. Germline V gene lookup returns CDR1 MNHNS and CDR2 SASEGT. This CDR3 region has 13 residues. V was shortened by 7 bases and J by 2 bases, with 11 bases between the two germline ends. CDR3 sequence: CASTTSRNYGYTF. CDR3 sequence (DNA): TGTGCCAGCACAACTTCACGAAACTATGGCTACACCTTC.

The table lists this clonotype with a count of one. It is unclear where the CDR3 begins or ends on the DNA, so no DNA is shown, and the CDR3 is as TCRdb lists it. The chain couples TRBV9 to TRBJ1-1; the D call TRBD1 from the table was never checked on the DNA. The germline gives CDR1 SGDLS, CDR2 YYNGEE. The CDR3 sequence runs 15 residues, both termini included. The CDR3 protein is CASSSSWGLGNEQFF.

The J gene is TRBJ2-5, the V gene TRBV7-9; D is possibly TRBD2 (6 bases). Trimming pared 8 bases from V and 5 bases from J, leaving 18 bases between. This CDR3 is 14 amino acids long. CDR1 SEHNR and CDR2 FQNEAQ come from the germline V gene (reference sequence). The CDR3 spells CASGLALAYETQYF. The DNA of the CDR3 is TGTGCCAGCGGGCTAGCGTTGGCCTACGAGACCCAGTACTTC.

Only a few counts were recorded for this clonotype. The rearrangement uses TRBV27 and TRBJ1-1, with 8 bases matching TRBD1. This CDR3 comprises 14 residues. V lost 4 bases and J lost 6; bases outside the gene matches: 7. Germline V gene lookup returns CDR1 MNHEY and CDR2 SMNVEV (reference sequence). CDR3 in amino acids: CASSSTGGRAEAFF. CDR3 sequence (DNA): TGTGCCAGCAGTTCTACAGGGGGTAGGGCTGAAGCTTTCTTT.

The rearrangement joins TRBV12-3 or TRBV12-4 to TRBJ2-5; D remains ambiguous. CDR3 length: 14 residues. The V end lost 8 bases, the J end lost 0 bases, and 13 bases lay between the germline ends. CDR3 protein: CASGGGQYQETQYF. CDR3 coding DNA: TGTGCCAGCGGTGGCGGCCAGTACCAAGAGACCCAGTACTTC.

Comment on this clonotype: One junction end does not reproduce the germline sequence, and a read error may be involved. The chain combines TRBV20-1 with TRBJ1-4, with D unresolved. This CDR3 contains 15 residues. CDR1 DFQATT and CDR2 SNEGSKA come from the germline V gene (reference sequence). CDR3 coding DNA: TGCAGTGCTGGGTTTGGCGGATCAACTAACGAAAAACTGTTTTTT. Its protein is CSAGFGGSTNEKLFF.

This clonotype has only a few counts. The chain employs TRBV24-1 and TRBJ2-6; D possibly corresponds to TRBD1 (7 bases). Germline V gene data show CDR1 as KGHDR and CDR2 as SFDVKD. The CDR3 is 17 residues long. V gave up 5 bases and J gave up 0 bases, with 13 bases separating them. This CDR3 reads CATSGDRLGSGANVLTF. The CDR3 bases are TGTGCCACCAGTGGGGACAGACTAGGCTCTGGGGCCAACGTCCTGACTTTC.

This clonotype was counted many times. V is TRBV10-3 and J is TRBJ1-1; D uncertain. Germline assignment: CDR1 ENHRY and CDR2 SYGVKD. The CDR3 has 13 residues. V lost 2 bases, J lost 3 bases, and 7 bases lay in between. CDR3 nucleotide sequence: TGTGCCATCAGTGAGCAGTCAGACACTGAAGCTTTCTTT. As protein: CAISEQSDTEAFF.

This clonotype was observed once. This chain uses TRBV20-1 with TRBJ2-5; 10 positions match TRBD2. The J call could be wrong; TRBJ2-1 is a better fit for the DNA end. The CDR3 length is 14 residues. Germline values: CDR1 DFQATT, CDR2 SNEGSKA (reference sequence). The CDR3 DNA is TGCAGTGCTCTGAAACTAGCGGGATTGGATGAGCAGTTCTTC. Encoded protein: CSALKLAGLDEQFF.

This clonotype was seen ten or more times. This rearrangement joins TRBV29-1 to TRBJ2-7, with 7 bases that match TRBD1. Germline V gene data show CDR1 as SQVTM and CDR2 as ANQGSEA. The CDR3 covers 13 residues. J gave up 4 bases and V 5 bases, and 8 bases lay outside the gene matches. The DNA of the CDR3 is TGCAGCGTTATTGACAGGGACGGGTACGAGCAGTACTTC. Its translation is CSVIDRDGYEQYF.

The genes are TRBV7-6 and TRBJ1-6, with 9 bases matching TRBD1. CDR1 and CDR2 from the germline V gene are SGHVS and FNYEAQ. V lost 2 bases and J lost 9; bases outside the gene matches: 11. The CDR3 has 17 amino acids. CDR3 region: CASSLRPGTGFGSPLHF. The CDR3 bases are TGTGCCAGCAGCTTACGCCCCGGGACAGGGTTTGGTTCACCCCTCCACTTT. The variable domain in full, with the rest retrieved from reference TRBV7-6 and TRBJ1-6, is GAGVSQSPRYKVTKRGQDVALRCDPISGHVSLYWYRQALGQGPEFLTYFNYEAQQDKSGLPNDRFSAERPEGSISTLTIQRTEQRDSAMYRCASSLRPGTGFGSPLHFGNGTRLTVT.

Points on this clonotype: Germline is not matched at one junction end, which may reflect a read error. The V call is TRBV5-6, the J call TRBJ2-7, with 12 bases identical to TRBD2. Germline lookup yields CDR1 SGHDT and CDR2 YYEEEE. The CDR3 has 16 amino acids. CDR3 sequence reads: CASSDMTSGRKGERYF. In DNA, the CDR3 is TGTGCCAGCAGTGACATGACTAGCGGGAGAAAAGGGGAGCGGTACTTC.

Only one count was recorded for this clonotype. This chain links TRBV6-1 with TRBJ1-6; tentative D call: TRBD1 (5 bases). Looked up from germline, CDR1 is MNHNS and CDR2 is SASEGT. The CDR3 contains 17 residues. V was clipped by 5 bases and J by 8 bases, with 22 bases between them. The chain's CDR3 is CASSYAPRGRVDSPLHF. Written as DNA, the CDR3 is TGTGCCAGCAGTTACGCCCCACGGGGCAGGGTAGATTCACCCCTCCACTTT.

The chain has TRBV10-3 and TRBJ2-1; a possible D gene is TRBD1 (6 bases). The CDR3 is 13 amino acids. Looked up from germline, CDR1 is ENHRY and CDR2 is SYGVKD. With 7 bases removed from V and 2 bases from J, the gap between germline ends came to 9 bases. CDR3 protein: CAITGTTYNEQFF. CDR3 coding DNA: TGTGCCATCACCGGGACAACCTACAATGAGCAGTTCTTC.

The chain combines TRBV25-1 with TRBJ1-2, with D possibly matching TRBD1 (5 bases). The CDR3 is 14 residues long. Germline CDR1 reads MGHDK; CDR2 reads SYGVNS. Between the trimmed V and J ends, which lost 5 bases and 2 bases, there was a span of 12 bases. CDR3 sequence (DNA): TGTGCCAGCAGTTCGTCCCGGGACAACTATGGCTACACCTTC. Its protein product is CASSSSRDNYGYTF.

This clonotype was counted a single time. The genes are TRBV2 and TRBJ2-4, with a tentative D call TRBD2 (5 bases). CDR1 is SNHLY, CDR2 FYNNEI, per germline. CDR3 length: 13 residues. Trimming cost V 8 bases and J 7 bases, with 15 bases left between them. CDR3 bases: TGTGCCAGCTTACGGGATAACGGGAACATTCAGTACTTC. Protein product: CASLRDNGNIQYF.